Presented here are 26 T cell receptor beta chains from one specimen sequenced in a study of T-cell reconstitution after alpha-beta-depleted transplantation in children. The TCRbeta library incorporated unique molecular identifiers. TCRdb redid the calling of the PCR reads with MiXCR, one entry per CDR3 protein. The sample consists of about 350,000 distinct CDR3 sequences, roughly 13% of them appearing once. Sample: PBMCs, taken from the stem cell graft. The source of these receptors is a human donor who donated a stem cell graft to a child with Fanconi anemia.

This clonotype was recorded at least ten times. The V gene is TRBV7-6, the J gene TRBJ2-3, with D possibly TRBD1 on 6 matching bases. This CDR3 has 16 residues. Germline V gives CDR1 SGHVS, CDR2 FNYEAQ. The V end was cut by 2 bases, the J end by 4 bases, with 16 bases between. The CDR3 DNA is TGTGCCAGCAGCTTATCGACAGGCGAACGGTCAGATACGCAGTATTTT. Its protein product is CASSLSTGERSDTQYF.

In DNA form, the CDR3 reads TGTGCCAGCAGCTTAAGGTCAGGGGGTATCTACGAGCAGTACTTC. This codes for CASSLRSGGIYEQYF. This chain connects TRBV11-2 to TRBJ2-7; TRBD1 aligns across 7 bases. The CDR3 is 15 amino acids. The trim removed 2 bases at V and 3 bases at J, leaving 7 bases unmatched. Germline CDR1 reads SGHAT; CDR2 reads FQNNGV. The full variable domain, in which reference TRBV11-2 and TRBJ2-7 provide the parts outside the CDR3, is EAGVAQSPRYKIIEKRQSVAFWCNPISGHATLYWYQQILGQGPKLLIQFQNNGVVDDSQLPKDRFSAERLKGVDSTLKIQPAKLEDSAVYLCASSLRSGGIYEQYFGPGTRLTVT.

The chain has TRBV7-6 and TRBJ2-1, with 9 nucleotides matching TRBD2. Per the germline V gene, CDR1 is SGHVS and CDR2 is FNYEAQ. V shed 2 bases and J 4 bases; nucleotides not matched to a gene: 6. The CDR3 spans 16 residues. CDR3 DNA: TGTGCCAGCAGCTTAAGGATAGCGGGGGAATACAATGAGCAGTTCTTC. Its protein product is CASSLRIAGEYNEQFF.

This clonotype appeared many times. The chain couples TRBV20-1 to TRBJ2-1; D perhaps matches TRBD2 (6 bases). Germline CDR1 is DFQATT and CDR2 is SNEGSKA (reference sequence). This CDR3 region has 12 residues. Between the trimmed V and J ends, which lost 5 bases and 2 bases, there was a span of 7 bases. CDR3 sequence: CSASGAYNEQFF. The CDR3 DNA follows: TGCAGTGCTTCGGGAGCCTACAATGAGCAGTTCTTC.

This sequence joins TRBV15 and TRBJ1-1; TRBD1 might be the D (6 bases). Trimming removed 1 base at V and 6 bases at J, with 12 bases between. The germline CDR1 and CDR2 sequences are LNHNV and YYDKDF (reference sequence). The CDR3 length is 14 residues. The CDR3 here is CATSRGTGLAEAFF. The CDR3, as DNA: TGTGCCACCAGCAGAGGTACAGGGTTGGCTGAAGCTTTCTTT.

The sample holds a few counts of this clonotype. The V and J genes are TRBV5-1 and TRBJ2-1; 9 bases are shared with TRBD1. This CDR3 is built from 14 residues. The ends lost 4 bases at V and 8 bases at J; junction bases unmatched: 7. Germline V CDR1 and CDR2: SGHRS, YFSETQ. The CDR3 spells CASSKYTGGDEQFF. The CDR3 nucleotides are TGCGCCAGCAGCAAATACACAGGGGGCGATGAGCAGTTCTTC.

The rearrangement links TRBV7-9 to TRBJ1-2; D not certain. V shed 5 bases and J shed 4 bases, with 11 bases lying between them. Looked up from germline, CDR1 is SEHNR and CDR2 is FQNEAQ (reference sequence). The CDR3 extends over 13 amino acids. The CDR3 spells CASSLPDPYGYTF. Here the CDR3 DNA reads TGTGCCAGCAGCCTCCCCGATCCCTATGGCTACACCTTC.

The chain uses TRBV7-3 and TRBJ2-1; D gene ambiguous. The length of the CDR3 is 14 residues. Trimming cost V 2 bases and J 7 bases, with 12 bases left between them. CDR1 SGHTA and CDR2 FQGTGA come from the germline V gene. CDR3 nucleotides: TGTGCCAGCAGCTTAGGGAATGTGGAAAATGAGCAGTTCTTC. As protein: CASSLGNVENEQFF.

This clonotype has ten or more counts. The chain has TRBV7-2 and TRBJ1-4; the match to TRBD1 covers 8 bases. The CDR3 runs 14 residues. V shed 3 bases, J shed 8 bases, and the junction held 5 bases outside the gene matches. Per germline, CDR1 SGHTA and CDR2 FQGNSA. DNA for the CDR3: TGTGCCAGCAGCTTGGGACAGGATAGGGAAAAACTGTTTTTT. This gives the protein CASSLGQDREKLFF. The whole variable domain, remainder taken from reference TRBV7-2 and TRBJ1-4, is GAGVSQSPSNKVTEKGKDVELRCDPISGHTALYWYRQSLGQGLEFLIYFQGNSAPDKSGLPSDRFSAERTGGSVSTLTIQRTQQEDSAVYLCASSLGQDREKLFFGSGTQLSVL.

There are many counts of this clonotype. The chain carries TRBV7-2 and TRBJ2-1; 9 bases align to TRBD2. CDR3 length equals 16 residues. Trimming removed 2 bases from V and 8 bases from J; junction bases left unmatched: 10. Germline loops: CDR1 SGHTA, CDR2 FQGNSA. CDR3 protein: CASSLIAGGRGYEQFF. The CDR3 DNA sequence: TGTGCCAGCAGCTTAATCGCGGGGGGGCGGGGATATGAGCAGTTCTTC.

This clonotype appeared a few times. CDR3 DNA: TGCGCCAGCAGCCAAGATCTGGACCCGATACTCTACGAGCAGTACTTC. Translating gives CASSQDLDPILYEQYF. The rearrangement uses TRBV4-3 and TRBJ2-7; D is unclear. Trimming shortened V by 0 bases and J by 3 bases, and 15 bases separated the two germline ends. Germline V lookup: CDR1 LGHNA, CDR2 YSLEER. This CDR3 has 16 residues.

Many counts were recorded for this clonotype. This sequence joins TRBV4-2 and TRBJ2-3; D ambiguous. The CDR3 covers 14 residues. Germline loops: CDR1 LGHNA, CDR2 YNFKEQ. Trimming pared 2 bases from V and 2 bases from J, leaving 8 bases between. The CDR3 DNA follows: TGTGCCAGCAGCCAACGGATAAACACAGATACGCAGTATTTT. This encodes CASSQRINTDTQYF.

This clonotype was counted between two and nine times. The gene calls are TRBV6-2 or TRBV6-3 and TRBJ1-5; D is undetermined. The germline gives CDR1 MNHEY, CDR2 SVGEGT. Trimming shortened V by 2 bases and J by 0 bases, and 8 bases separated the two germline ends. CDR3 length equals 15 residues. CDR3 amino acids: CASSYTWSSNQPQHF. CDR3 sequence (DNA): TGTGCCAGCAGTTACACTTGGAGTAGCAATCAGCCCCAGCATTTT.

This clonotype came up many times. The chain employs TRBV30 and TRBJ1-2; no clear D. CDR3 size: 12 residues. CDR1 is GTSNPN, CDR2 SVGIG, per germline (reference sequence). Trimming removed 4 bases from V and 4 bases from J, with 10 bases in between. CDR3 amino acids: CAWTRGSYGYTF. CDR3 bases: TGTGCCTGGACACGAGGGAGCTATGGCTACACCTTC. The whole variable domain, filled in from reference TRBV30 and TRBJ1-2, reads SQTIHQWPATLVQPVGSPLSLECTVEGTSNPNLYWYRQAAGRGLQLLFYSVGIGQISSEVPQNLSASRPQDRQFILSSKKLLLSDSGFYLCAWTRGSYGYTFGSGTRLTVV.

This clonotype was counted a few times. The genes are TRBV25-1 and TRBJ2-5; D is possibly TRBD1 (6 bases). CDR1 and CDR2 from the germline V gene are MGHDK and SYGVNS. The CDR3 covers 16 residues. The V and J ends lost 8 bases and 7 bases respectively, with 26 bases between them. The CDR3 spells CASGGRDGNLVGTQYF. CDR3 bases: TGTGCCAGCGGGGGCCGGGACGGAAACCTGGTGGGGACCCAGTACTTC.

This chain connects TRBV10-1 to TRBJ1-1; D not certain. The CDR3 is 13 residues long. From germline, CDR1 is WNHNN and CDR2 SYGVQD (reference sequence). The ends were cut back, 7 bases at V and 1 base at J, with 10 bases in the middle. DNA for the CDR3: TGCGCCAGCAAAGGGCCTACGAACACTGAAGCTTTCTTT. It is translated as CASKGPTNTEAFF.

The table lists this clonotype with a few counts. This sequence joins TRBV11-2 and TRBJ1-1, with D possibly being TRBD1 (6 bases). CDR1 is SGHAT and CDR2 is FQNNGV in the germline V gene. CDR3 length: 16 residues. V gave up 6 bases and J gave up 2 bases, with 19 bases separating them. The CDR3 coding sequence is TGTGCCAGCAGAATACGGGGGGGCAGGGACAACACTGAAGCTTTCTTT. Translated, it gives CASRIRGGRDNTEAFF.

This clonotype has a count of ten or more. This chain connects TRBV29-1 to TRBJ1-2, with a weak D call TRBD1 (5 bases). Trimming stripped 6 bases from V and 5 bases from J, with 13 bases between. The CDR3 loop spans 12 amino acids. CDR1 SQVTM and CDR2 ANQGSEA come from the germline V gene. In DNA, the CDR3 is TGCAGCGTCGCGGGGGAGGGTTATGGCTACACCTTC. Its protein product is CSVAGEGYGYTF.

DNA for the CDR3: TGTGCCACCACCCAGCAGGTGCGGGTTGAACAGACCCAGTACTTC. Amino acids: CATTQQVRVEQTQYF. The rearrangement joins TRBV3-1 to TRBJ2-5, with D tentatively TRBD2 (5 bases). CDR1 LGHDT and CDR2 YNNKEL come from the germline V gene (reference sequence). Trimming shortened V by 10 bases and J by 6 bases, and 24 bases separated the two germline ends. The CDR3 extends over 15 amino acids.

The CDR3 loop reads CASSYGGGRALSAKNIQYF. The CDR3 nucleotides are TGTGCCAGCAGTTACGGTGGCGGGAGAGCCTTGTCGGCCAAAAACATTCAGTACTTC. The chain links TRBV6-5 to TRBJ2-4; 7 bases agree with TRBD2. CDR3 size: 19 residues. Germline CDR1 reads MNHEY; CDR2 reads SVGAGI. The V segment lost 2 bases and the J segment 1 base; nucleotides outside the gene matches: 14.

The chain links TRBV7-6 to TRBJ2-1; D gene uncertain. V was pared by 3 bases and J by 6 bases, with 6 bases between. The CDR3 is made up of 12 amino acids. Looked up from germline, CDR1 is SGHVS and CDR2 is FNYEAQ. The CDR3 loop is CASSLRINEQFF. Written as DNA, the CDR3 is TGTGCCAGCAGCTTGAGGATCAATGAGCAGTTCTTC.

The rearrangement links TRBV12-3 or TRBV12-4 to TRBJ1-1; D is unresolved. Trimming shortened V by 3 bases and J by 3 bases, and 8 bases separated the two germline ends. This CDR3 contains 13 residues. CDR3 coding DNA: TGTGCCAGCAGTTTGATCCAGGACACTGAAGCTTTCTTT. Translating it yields CASSLIQDTEAFF.

This clonotype was picked up a small number of times. The chain carries TRBV7-2 and TRBJ2-7; D remains ambiguous. The V and J ends lost 6 bases and 3 bases respectively, with 15 bases between them. The CDR3 is 14 amino acids. CDR1 is SGHTA and CDR2 is FQGNSA in the germline V gene. CDR3 sequence (DNA): TGTGCCAGCAGTTTCAGAGGTTGGGGCTACGAGCAGTACTTC. This encodes CASSFRGWGYEQYF.

This clonotype was seen at least ten times. The chain has TRBV9 and TRBJ2-5; D not certain. The germline V gene encodes CDR1 SGDLS and CDR2 YYNGEE. The V end lost 0 bases, the J end lost 5 bases, and 5 bases lay between the germline ends. This CDR3 spans 12 amino acids. CDR3 region: CASSVGLETQYF. The CDR3 DNA reads as TGTGCCAGCAGCGTAGGTTTGGAGACCCAGTACTTC. The whole variable domain, filled in from reference TRBV9 and TRBJ2-5, reads DSGVTQTPKHLITATGQRVTLRCSPRSGDLSVYWYQQSLDQGLQFLIQYYNGEERAKGNILERFSAQQFPDLHSELNLSSLELGDSALYFCASSVGLETQYFGPGTRLLVL.

The chain recombines TRBV3-1 with TRBJ2-3; the match to TRBD2 covers 7 bases. The length of the CDR3 is 16 residues. Germline V lookup: CDR1 LGHDT, CDR2 YNNKEL (reference sequence). V lost 2 bases to trimming and J lost 0 bases; unmatched junction nucleotides: 5. The CDR3 sequence is CASSQRGGPSTDTQYF. The CDR3 DNA reads TGTGCCAGCAGCCAACGCGGGGGACCCAGCACAGATACGCAGTATTTT.

The V call is TRBV6-5, the J call TRBJ1-1; perhaps TRBD1 as D (5 bases). The CDR3 spans 16 residues. CDR1 is MNHEY and CDR2 is SVGAGI in the germline V gene. V lost 3 bases, J lost 4 bases, and 18 bases lay in between. For the CDR3, the DNA is TGTGCCAGCAGTTATCGAGTCGAGGGGAGGTTCACTGAAGCTTTCTTT. Its protein product is CASSYRVEGRFTEAFF.